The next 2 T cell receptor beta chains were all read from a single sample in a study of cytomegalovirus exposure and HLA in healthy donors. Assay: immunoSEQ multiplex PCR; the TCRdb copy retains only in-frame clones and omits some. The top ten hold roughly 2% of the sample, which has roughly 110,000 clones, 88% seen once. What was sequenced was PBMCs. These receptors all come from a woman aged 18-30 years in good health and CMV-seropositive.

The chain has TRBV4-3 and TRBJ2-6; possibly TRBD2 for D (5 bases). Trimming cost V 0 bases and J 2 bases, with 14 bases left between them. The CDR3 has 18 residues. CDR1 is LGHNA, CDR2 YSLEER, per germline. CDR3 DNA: TGCGCCAGCAGCCAAGATCTCCCTTCCGGGGCTGGGGCCAACGTCCTGACTTTC. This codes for CASSQDLPSGAGANVLTF.

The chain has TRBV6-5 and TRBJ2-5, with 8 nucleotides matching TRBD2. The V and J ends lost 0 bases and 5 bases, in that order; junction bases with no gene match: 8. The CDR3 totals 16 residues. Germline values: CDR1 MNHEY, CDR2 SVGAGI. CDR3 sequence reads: CASSYSGTRGGETQYF. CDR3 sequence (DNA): TGTGCCAGCAGTTACTCGGGGACTAGGGGAGGGGAGACCCAGTACTTC.